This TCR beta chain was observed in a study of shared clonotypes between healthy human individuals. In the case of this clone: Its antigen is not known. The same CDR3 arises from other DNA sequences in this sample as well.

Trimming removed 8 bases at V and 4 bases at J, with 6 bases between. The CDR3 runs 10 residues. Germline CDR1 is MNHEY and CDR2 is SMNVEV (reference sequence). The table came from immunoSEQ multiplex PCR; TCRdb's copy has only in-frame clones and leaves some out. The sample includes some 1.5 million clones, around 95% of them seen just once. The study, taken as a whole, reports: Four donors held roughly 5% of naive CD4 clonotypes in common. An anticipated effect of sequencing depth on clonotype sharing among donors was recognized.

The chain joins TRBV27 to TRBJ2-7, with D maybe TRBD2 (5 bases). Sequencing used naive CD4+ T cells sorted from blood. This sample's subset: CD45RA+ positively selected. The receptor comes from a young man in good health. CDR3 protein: CASGLYEQYF. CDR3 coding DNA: TGTGCCAGCGGACTTTACGAGCAGTACTTC.